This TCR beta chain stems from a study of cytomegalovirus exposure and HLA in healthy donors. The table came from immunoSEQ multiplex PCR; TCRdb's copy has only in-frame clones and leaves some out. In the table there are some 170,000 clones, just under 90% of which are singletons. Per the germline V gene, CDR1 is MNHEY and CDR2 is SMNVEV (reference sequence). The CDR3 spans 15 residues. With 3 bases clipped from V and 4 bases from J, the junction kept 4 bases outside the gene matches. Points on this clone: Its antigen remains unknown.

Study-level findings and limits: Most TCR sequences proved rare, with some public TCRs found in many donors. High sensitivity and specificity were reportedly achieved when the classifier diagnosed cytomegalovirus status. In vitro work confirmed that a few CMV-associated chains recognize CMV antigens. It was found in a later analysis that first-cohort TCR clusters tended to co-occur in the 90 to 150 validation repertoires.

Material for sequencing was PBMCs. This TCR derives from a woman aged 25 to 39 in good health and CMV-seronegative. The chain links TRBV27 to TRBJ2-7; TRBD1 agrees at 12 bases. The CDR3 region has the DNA TGTGCCAGCAGTTTCGCGGGACAGGGGGCTTACGAGCAGTACTTC. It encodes CASSFAGQGAYEQYF.